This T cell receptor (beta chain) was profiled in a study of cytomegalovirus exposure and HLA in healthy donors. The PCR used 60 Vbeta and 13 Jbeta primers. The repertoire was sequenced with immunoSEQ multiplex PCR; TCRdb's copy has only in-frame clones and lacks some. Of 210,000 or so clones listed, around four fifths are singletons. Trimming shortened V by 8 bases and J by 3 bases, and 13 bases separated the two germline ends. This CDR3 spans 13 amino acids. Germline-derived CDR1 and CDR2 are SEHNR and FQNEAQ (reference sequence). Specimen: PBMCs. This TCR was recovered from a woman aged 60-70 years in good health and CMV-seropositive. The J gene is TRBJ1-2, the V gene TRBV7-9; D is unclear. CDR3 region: CASYQHDYYGYTF. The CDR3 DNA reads TGTGCCAGCTATCAACACGATTACTATGGCTACACCTTC.